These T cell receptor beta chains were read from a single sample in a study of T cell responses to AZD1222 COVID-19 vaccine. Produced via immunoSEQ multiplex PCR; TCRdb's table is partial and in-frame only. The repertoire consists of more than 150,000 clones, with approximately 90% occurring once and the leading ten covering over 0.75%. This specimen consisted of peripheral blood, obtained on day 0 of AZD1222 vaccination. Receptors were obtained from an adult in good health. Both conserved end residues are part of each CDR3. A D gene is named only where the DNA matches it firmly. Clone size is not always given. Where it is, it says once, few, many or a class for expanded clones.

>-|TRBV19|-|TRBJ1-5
CASSIDLAPPPPGSGPGNQPQHF
TGTGCCAGTAGTATTGATCTGGCCCCTCCTCCACCCGGGTCGGGGCCGGGCAATCAGCCCCAGCATTTT
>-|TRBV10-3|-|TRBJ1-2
CAITPGAGGYTF
TGTGCCATCACGCCGGGGGCTGGGGGCTACACCTTC
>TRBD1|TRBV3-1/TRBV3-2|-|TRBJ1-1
CASSQVGQGYTEAFF
TGTGCCAGCAGCCAAGTGGGACAGGGGTACACTGAAGCTTTCTTT
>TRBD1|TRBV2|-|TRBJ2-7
CASSTSTGATYEQYF
TGTGCCAGCAGCACCTCGACAGGGGCGACCTACGAGCAGTACTTC
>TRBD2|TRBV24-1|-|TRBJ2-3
CATSERLAGSDTQYF
TGTGCCACCAGTGAGAGACTAGCGGGTTCGGATACGCAGTATTTT
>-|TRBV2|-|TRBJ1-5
CASSEVGRNQPQHF
TGTGCCAGCAGTGAAGTGGGGCGCAATCAGCCCCAGCATTTT
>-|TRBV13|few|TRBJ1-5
CASSLGYQPQHF
TGTGCCAGCAGCTTAGGGTATCAGCCCCAGCATTTT
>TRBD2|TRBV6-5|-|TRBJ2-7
CASNQLAGGLGEQYF
TGTGCCAGCAATCAACTAGCGGGGGGGTTGGGTGAGCAGTACTTC
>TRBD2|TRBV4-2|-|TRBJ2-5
CASSQDVSSQGLAGDPQETQYF
TGTGCCAGCAGCCAAGATGTGTCTAGTCAGGGACTAGCGGGGGACCCCCAAGAGACCCAGTACTTC
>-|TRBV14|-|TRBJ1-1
CASSQNIWNTEAFF
TGTGCCAGCAGCCAAAATATATGGAACACTGAAGCTTTCTTT
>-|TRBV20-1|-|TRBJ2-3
CSARVADTQYF
TGCAGTGCTAGGGTTGCGGATACGCAGTATTTT
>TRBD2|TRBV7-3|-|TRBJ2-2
CASSPAAGLPTTGELFF
TGTGCCAGCAGTCCCGCCGCGGGACTACCGACCACCGGGGAGCTGTTTTTT
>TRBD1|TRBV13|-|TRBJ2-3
CASSLDRGTQYF
TGTGCCAGCAGCTTAGACAGGGGTACGCAGTATTTT
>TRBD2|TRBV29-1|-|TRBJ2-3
CSVASGVSTDTQYF
TGCAGCGTTGCGAGCGGGGTTAGCACAGATACGCAGTATTTT
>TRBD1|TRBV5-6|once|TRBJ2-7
CASSLEGTGGFEQYF
TGTGCCAGCAGCTTGGAGGGGACAGGGGGTTTCGAGCAGTACTTC
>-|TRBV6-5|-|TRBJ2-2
CASSYSVTNTGELFF
TGTGCCAGCAGTTACTCTGTTACGAACACCGGGGAGCTGTTTTTT
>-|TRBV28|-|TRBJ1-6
CASSFLGNSPLHF
TGTGCCAGCAGTTTCCTAGGCAATTCACCCCTCCACTTT
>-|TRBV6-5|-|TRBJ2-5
CASSYSTGTQYF
TGTGCCAGCAGTTACTCGACTGGGACCCAGTACTTC
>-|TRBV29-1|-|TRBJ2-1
CSVNRVPNEQFF
TGCAGCGTGAACAGGGTTCCCAATGAGCAGTTCTTC
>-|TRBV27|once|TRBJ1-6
CASSLRESSPLHF
TGTGCCAGCAGCCTCAGGGAGAGTTCACCCCTCCACTTT
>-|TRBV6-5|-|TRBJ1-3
CASSYSRQSSGNTIYF
TGTGCCAGCAGTTACTCTCGACAGTCCTCTGGAAACACCATATATTTT
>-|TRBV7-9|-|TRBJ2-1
CASSLGRDPNEQFF
TGTGCCAGCAGCTTGGGCAGGGACCCCAATGAGCAGTTCTTC
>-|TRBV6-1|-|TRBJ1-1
CASSDLRGEAFF
TGTGCCAGCAGTGACCTGAGGGGGGAAGCTTTCTTT
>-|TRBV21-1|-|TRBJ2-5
CASSIGLAGVSETQYF
TGTGCCAGCAGCATTGGGCTAGCGGGAGTTTCAGAGACCCAGTACTTC
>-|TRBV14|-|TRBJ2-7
CASSQGYEQYF
TGTGCCAGCAGCCAAGGCTACGAGCAGTACTTC
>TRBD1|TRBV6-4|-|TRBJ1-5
CASSVGQGRVDSNQPQHF
TGTGCCAGCAGTGTCGGACAGGGGAGGGTTGATAGCAATCAGCCCCAGCATTTT
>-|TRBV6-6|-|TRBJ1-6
CASYKNNSPLHF
TGTGCCAGCTACAAAAATAATTCACCCCTCCACTTT
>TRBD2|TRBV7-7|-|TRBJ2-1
CASSPSGRFDEQFF
TGTGCCAGCAGCCCTAGCGGGAGATTCGATGAGCAGTTCTTC
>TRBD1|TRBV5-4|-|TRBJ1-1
CASSLSGTGARNEAFF
TGTGCCAGCAGCTTGTCCGGGACAGGGGCGCGTAATGAAGCTTTCTTT
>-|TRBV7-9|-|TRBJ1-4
CASSLDGTYNEKLFF
TGTGCCAGCAGCTTAGACGGGACATATAATGAAAAACTGTTTTTT
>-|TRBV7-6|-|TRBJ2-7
CASSPLQGKGLEQYF
TGTGCCAGCAGTCCCCTGCAGGGAAAAGGTTTGGAGCAGTACTTC
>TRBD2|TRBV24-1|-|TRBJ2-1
CATSGTSGRSNNEQFF
TGTGCCACCAGTGGGACTAGCGGGAGGAGTAACAATGAGCAGTTCTTC
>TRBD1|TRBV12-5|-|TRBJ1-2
CASGFYTGARLDNGYTF
TGTGCTAGTGGTTTTTACACAGGGGCTCGCCTCGATAATGGCTACACCTTC
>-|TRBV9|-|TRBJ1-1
CASSLMGGEAFF
TGTGCCAGCAGCCTCATGGGCGGTGAAGCTTTCTTT
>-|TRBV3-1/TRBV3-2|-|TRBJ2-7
CASSPRGVEQYF
TGTGCCAGCAGCCCCCGTGGGGTCGAGCAGTACTTC